This TCR beta chain came from a study of Graves' ophthalmopathy and Graves' hyperthyroidism. Study observations and caveats: Ophthalmopathy cases were distinguished from stable hyperthyroidism by a 13-signature model, reaching approximately 88% sensitivity and over 80% specificity.

Amplifying from RNA transcripts, the study obtained TCR beta CDR3 regions. A first-round RT-PCR used HTBI primers, followed by a second-round multiplex PCR. Each CDR3 protein gets one entry after TCRdb re-called the multiplex PCR reads with MiXCR. The table lists approximately 540,000 distinct CDR3 sequences, less than 40% of them singletons. Ineligible for inclusion were patients with other autoimmune diseases, uncontrolled infections, pregnancy or lactation. Diagnosis used clinical symptoms, serum thyroxine, TRAb, thyroid ultrasound and orbital computed tomography. Germline V gives CDR1 SGDLS, CDR2 YYNGEE. This CDR3 region has 14 residues. After removal of 4 bases from V and 4 bases from J, the junction contained 8 bases not matched to a gene. The table lists this clonotype with many counts. Its target is unknown.

The sequencing sample was made of peripheral blood or thyroid tissue (not recorded which). The gene calls are TRBV9 and TRBJ2-7, with 7 bases that match TRBD1. The receptor was derived from an adult man with Graves' hyperthyroidism. CDR3 DNA: TGTGCCAGCAGCCTAGCTCAGACAGGGTACGAGCAGTACTTC. Amino acids: CASSLAQTGYEQYF.